Following are 27 T cell receptor beta chains from one sample sequenced in a study of post-analysis software for immune sequencing data. The study, taken as a whole, reports: TRBV segments more frequent in patients than in controls numbered about five and included TRBV5-6, TRBV5-1 and TRBV20-1.

Tagging with unique molecular identifiers was a feature of the TCR beta cDNA libraries. TCRdb recomputed calls from the PCR reads with MiXCR, one row per CDR3 protein. Of about 540,000 distinct CDR3 sequences listed, around 31% were seen once; the top ten hold approximately 6%. These TCRs' antigens remain unknown. Sequencing was carried out using blood. The receptors originated from a girl aged 2 to 17 with multiple sclerosis.

Details on this clonotype: Relative to the germline gene, one junction end is altered; a read error may explain this. The J gene is TRBJ2-2, the V gene TRBV5-1; D could derive from TRBD1 or TRBD2 (5 bases each). This CDR3 region has 15 residues. Germline V gives CDR1 SGHRS, CDR2 YFSETQ. The CDR3 nucleotides read TGCGCCAGCAGCCCTAGTTCAGGGAACACCGGGGAGCGGTTTTTT. Its translation: CASSPSSGNTGERFF.

With respect to this clonotype: The final CDR3 position lacks the conserved phenylalanine or tryptophan, pointing to a likely read error. The V gene is TRBV24-1, the J gene TRBJ2-1; D is unresolved. This CDR3 has 11 amino acids. Trimming took off 5 bases at V and 4 bases at J, with 2 bases between the two ends. Germline CDR1 and CDR2: KGHDR and SFDVKD. The CDR3: CATSAYNEQFV. CDR3 nucleotide sequence: TGTGCCACCAGTGCTTACAATGAGCAGTTCGTC.

The chain carries TRBV19 and TRBJ2-4; TRBD2 agrees at 8 bases. In germline, CDR1 is LNHDA, CDR2 SQIVND (reference sequence). The CDR3 is made up of 16 amino acids. The junction had 12 bases not matched to a gene; V was cut back by 10 bases and J by 1 base. The chain's CDR3 is CATSGSGGNAKNIQYF. The CDR3 DNA reads as TGTGCCACCTCGGGGAGCGGGGGCAATGCCAAAAACATTCAGTACTTC.

This clonotype occurred a few times. CDR3 sequence (DNA): TGCGCCAGCAGCTTTCGCAGGGACTATGGCTACACCTTC. Translating it yields CASSFRRDYGYTF. The chain is built from TRBV5-1 and TRBJ1-2; tentative D call: TRBD1 (5 bases). V was shortened by 2 bases and J by 3 bases, with 8 bases between the two germline ends. CDR3 length: 13 amino acids. The germline V gene encodes CDR1 SGHRS and CDR2 YFSETQ. Supplemented by reference TRBV5-1 and TRBJ1-2, the full variable domain reads KAGVTQTPRYLIKTRGQQVTLSCSPISGHRSVSWYQQTPGQGLQFLFEYFSETQRNKGNFPGRFSGRQFSNSRSEMNVSTLELGDSALYLCASSFRRDYGYTFGSGTRLTVV.

This clonotype was observed a handful of times. This sequence joins TRBV6-5 and TRBJ1-2, with 7 nucleotides matching TRBD1. Germline assignment: CDR1 MNHEY and CDR2 SVGAGI. Trimming cost V 5 bases and J 0 bases; bases outside gene matches: 9. CDR3 size: 16 residues. In DNA form, the CDR3 reads TGTGCCAGCAGTCGGACAGGTCGCCTATCTAACTATGGCTACACCTTC. It yields the protein CASSRTGRLSNYGYTF.

This clonotype was observed a few times. The chain recombines TRBV6-1 with TRBJ2-1, with D maybe TRBD1 (5 bases). From germline, CDR1 is MNHNS and CDR2 SASEGT. Trimming stripped 3 bases from V and 0 bases from J, with 12 bases between. The CDR3 covers 16 residues. The CDR3 DNA sequence: TGTGCCAGCAGTGATACAGGCTTACCCTCCTACAATGAGCAGTTCTTC. Its protein product is CASSDTGLPSYNEQFF.

This chain uses TRBV5-1 with TRBJ2-1; D ambiguous. The CDR3 covers 14 residues. V lost 1 base and J 5 bases, leaving 10 bases between the germline ends. In germline, CDR1 is SGHRS, CDR2 YFSETQ. The CDR3 DNA is TGCGCCAGCAGCTTGTCTAGGGCACACAATGAGCAGTTCTTC. Translation: CASSLSRAHNEQFF.

The chain has TRBV11-1 and TRBJ2-1; TRBD2 matches 12 bases. Germline CDR1 reads SGHAT; CDR2 reads FQDESV (reference sequence). V gave up 5 bases and J gave up 10 bases; unmatched junction bases: 9. This CDR3 is 15 amino acids long. DNA for the CDR3: TGTGCCAGCAGCCCTGGACTAGCGGGATGGGACGAGCAGTTCTTC. Amino acids: CASSPGLAGWDEQFF.

This clonotype appeared a few times. The chain uses TRBV29-1 and TRBJ2-1; D uncertain. Per the germline V gene, CDR1 is SQVTM and CDR2 is ANQGSEA. The CDR3 totals 14 residues. Trimming removed 3 bases from V and 0 bases from J, with 9 bases in between. CDR3 DNA: TGCAGCGTTGAGGGGTCTAGCTCCTACAATGAGCAGTTCTTC. Protein: CSVEGSSSYNEQFF.

A word on this clonotype: The CDR3 does not end in the conserved phenylalanine or tryptophan, so this is likely a read error. The chain has TRBV15 and TRBJ2-3; no definite D call. V was trimmed by 6 bases and J by 4 bases, leaving 11 bases between them. Germline loops: CDR1 LNHNV, CDR2 YYDKDF (reference sequence). The CDR3 length is 13 residues. CDR3 nucleotide sequence: TGTGCCACCAGGGATAGCCCGCCAGATACGCAGTATCTT. Protein product: CATRDSPPDTQYL.

J is TRBJ1-1 and V is TRBV27, with D perhaps matching TRBD1 (6 bases). The CDR3 has 14 residues. Germline CDR1 reads MNHEY; CDR2 reads SMNVEV (reference sequence). V lost 6 bases to trimming and J lost 1 base, with 12 bases between them. CDR3 residues: CASRLDRQNTEAFF. DNA for the CDR3: TGTGCCAGCAGACTGGACAGACAGAACACTGAAGCTTTCTTT.

This clonotype was seen a few times. V is TRBV4-2 and J is TRBJ1-1; D is unresolved. CDR1 and CDR2 from the germline V gene are LGHNA and YNFKEQ. V was cut by 1 base and J by 1 base, with 10 bases left in between. The CDR3 length is 15 residues. The CDR3 region has the DNA TGTGCCAGCAGCCAAGGGTTGATATCGAACACTGAAGCTTTCTTT. Amino acids: CASSQGLISNTEAFF.

The sample holds a few counts of this clonotype. This sequence joins TRBV12-3 or TRBV12-4 and TRBJ1-2, with D tentatively TRBD1 (5 bases). V shed 5 bases and J shed 8 bases, with 24 bases lying between them. This CDR3 is 16 amino acids long. As DNA, the CDR3 is TGTGCCAGCAGTCACTACCTAATGGACGGGACTCAAGGCTACACCTTC. Amino acid sequence: CASSHYLMDGTQGYTF.

This clonotype was detected many times. The gene calls are TRBV5-8 and TRBJ1-5; 8 nucleotides line up with TRBD1. The CDR3 is 15 residues long. The V gene's germline CDR1 is SGHTS and CDR2 YDEGEE. Trimming took 1 base from V and 4 from J; bases not matched to a gene: 4. Written as DNA, the CDR3 is TGTGCCAGCAGCTTGTACGGGACAGGTAATCAGCCCCAGCATTTT. Amino acid sequence: CASSLYGTGNQPQHF.

The chain recombines TRBV9 with TRBJ2-3; no definite D call. Germline CDR1 reads SGDLS; CDR2 reads YYNGEE. The germline V and J ends were trimmed by 0 bases and 2 bases, with 7 bases remaining between them. CDR3 size: 14 residues. The CDR3 DNA is TGTGCCAGCAGCGTAGCTCAGGCCACAGATACGCAGTATTTT. Encoded protein: CASSVAQATDTQYF.

The rearrangement joins TRBV29-1 to TRBJ2-5; 11 bases fit TRBD1. This CDR3 has 14 residues. The J segment lost 4 bases and the V segment lost 4 bases, leaving 5 bases of the junction unmatched. The germline V gene has CDR1 SQVTM and CDR2 ANQGSEA. The CDR3 sequence: CSVVGQGELETQYF. CDR3 in DNA: TGCAGCGTTGTGGGACAGGGGGAATTAGAGACCCAGTACTTC.

This clonotype was counted only a few times. This chain uses TRBV5-5 with TRBJ2-5; 7 nucleotides match TRBD2. The J call could be wrong; TRBJ2-7 is a better fit for the DNA end. The CDR3 has 18 amino acids. CDR1 is SGHKS, CDR2 YYEKEE, per germline (reference sequence). The CDR3 DNA reads as TGTGCCAGCAGCTTGGATGTGACGGGACTACAGAGGCTATACGAGCAGTACTTC. The encoded protein is CASSLDVTGLQRLYEQYF.

Concerning this clonotype itself: Relative to the germline gene, one junction end is altered; a read error may explain this. The V gene is TRBV7-2, the J gene TRBJ2-4; no definite D call. The CDR3 runs 17 residues. Germline V CDR1 and CDR2: SGHTA, FQGNSA. DNA for the CDR3: TGTGCCAGCAGCGTAGCAGCAGCCTTTCTAGCCAAAAACATTCAGTACTTC. Translation gives CASSVAAAFLAKNIQYF.

This clonotype has just a few counts. V gene TRBV20-1 combines with J gene TRBJ2-1, with 9 bases fitting TRBD2. Germline CDR1 DFQATT, CDR2 SNEGSKA (reference sequence). There are 14 residues in the CDR3. V shed 4 bases and J 5 bases; nucleotides not matched to a gene: 6. The CDR3 DNA sequence: TGCAGTGCTACAAGCGGGGGGATAAACAATGAGCAGTTCTTC. It yields the protein CSATSGGINNEQFF.

This clonotype has more than one count but fewer than ten. The rearrangement links TRBV7-3 to TRBJ2-3, with TRBD1 identical over 9 bases. This CDR3 comprises 15 residues. V trimming: 2 bases; J trimming: 4 bases; junction bases outside the gene matches: 4. Germline V gene sequence: CDR1 SGHTA, CDR2 FQGTGA. CDR3 amino acids: CASSLHRGRADTQYF. CDR3 sequence (DNA): TGTGCCAGCAGCTTACACAGGGGGCGAGCAGATACGCAGTATTTT.

The rearrangement uses TRBV24-1 and TRBJ1-1; no firm D call. The germline CDR1 and CDR2 sequences are KGHDR and SFDVKD. The CDR3 has 14 residues. V was pared by 0 bases and J by 10 bases, with 14 bases between. CDR3 protein: CATSDLIDAGGAFF. CDR3 DNA sequence: TGTGCCACCAGTGATTTGATTGACGCGGGCGGAGCTTTCTTT.

The V and J genes are TRBV20-1 and TRBJ1-2; the match to TRBD1 covers 11 bases. Germline trimming cut 6 bases from V and 3 bases from J; bases unmatched to any gene: 3. CDR1 DFQATT and CDR2 SNEGSKA come from the germline V gene (reference sequence). This CDR3 has 13 residues. CDR3 DNA sequence: TGCAGTGCCGGGACAGGGGGTGACTATGGCTACACCTTC. Protein sequence: CSAGTGGDYGYTF.

The V and J genes are TRBV6-1 and TRBJ2-3; 7 bases are a match to TRBD2. The CDR3 spans 15 residues. V lost 8 bases, J lost 2 bases, and 10 bases stayed unmatched. Germline V gene lookup returns CDR1 MNHNS and CDR2 SASEGT. CDR3 amino acids: CASVAWGGVTDTQYF. As DNA, the CDR3 is TGTGCCAGCGTTGCGTGGGGGGGGGTCACAGATACGCAGTATTTT.

This clonotype was seen a single time. J is TRBJ1-5 and V is TRBV5-8; the match to TRBD1 covers 9 bases. This CDR3 is 18 amino acids long. Germline lookup yields CDR1 SGHTS and CDR2 YDEGEE. V gave up 1 base and J gave up 0 bases; unmatched junction bases: 8. The CDR3 reads CASSLFLGTGSSNQPQHF. CDR3 nucleotide sequence: TGTGCCAGCAGCTTGTTTCTTGGGACAGGGTCTAGCAATCAGCCCCAGCATTTT. Full variable domain (remainder filled in from reference TRBV5-8 and TRBJ1-5): EAGVTQSPTHLIKTRGQQATLRCSPISGHTSVYWYQQALGLGLQFLLWYDEGEERNRGNFPPRFSGRQFPNYSSELNVNALELEDSALYLCASSLFLGTGSSNQPQHFGDGTRLSIL.

V and J are TRBV5-1 and TRBJ2-7, with D perhaps TRBD1 or TRBD2 (5 bases each). V was trimmed by 4 bases and J by 6 bases, leaving 17 bases between them. The CDR3 has 14 residues. Germline V gene data show CDR1 as SGHRS and CDR2 as YFSETQ. The CDR3 is CASSLKGTSGEQYF. CDR3 nucleotide sequence: TGCGCCAGCAGCCTAAAGGGGACCTCCGGCGAGCAGTACTTC.

The J gene is TRBJ2-3, the V gene TRBV7-2; D could derive from TRBD1 or TRBD2 (5 bases each). CDR1 is SGHTA and CDR2 is FQGNSA in the germline V gene. The CDR3 has 17 amino acids. V was cut by 5 bases and J by 2 bases, with 20 bases left in between. The CDR3 reads CASSPQFLGVYTDTQYF. The DNA for the CDR3 is TGTGCCAGCAGCCCTCAGTTTTTGGGGGTATACACAGATACGCAGTATTTT.

This clonotype was found a few times. This chain joins TRBV20-1 and TRBJ1-6; 7 nucleotides align to TRBD1. Germline CDR1 is DFQATT and CDR2 is SNEGSKA (reference sequence). Trimming took 3 bases from V and 9 from J; bases not matched to a gene: 5. This CDR3 contains 13 residues. The CDR3 bases are TGCAGTGCTAGCTTCGACAGGGTTTCACCCCTCCACTTT. It encodes CSASFDRVSPLHF.